This entry concerns a single T cell receptor beta chain. Original analysis: Reference gene primer amplification gave estimated nucleated cell counts. Sequenced by immunoSEQ multiplex PCR; TCRdb stores in-frame clones only, minus some. V, J and clone size were drawn from that table, and D and trimming were deduced from the DNA. The profile shows about 74,000 clones, approximately 89% of them singletons. The CDR3 extends over 18 amino acids. Losses at the gene ends were 4 bases for V and 1 base for J; bases not matched to a gene: 12. The germline gives CDR1 SGHDN, CDR2 FVKESK. This specimen belongs to a study of blood T cell repertoires in COVID-19.

The rearrangement links TRBV14 to TRBJ2-1, with 8 bases matching TRBD2. What was sequenced was peripheral blood. The clonotype comes from a man in his fifties or sixties with COVID-19, enrolled during active disease. CDR3 residues: CASSPRVDSGSSYNEQFF. Written as DNA, the CDR3 is TGTGCCAGCAGCCCCCGAGTGGACAGCGGGAGTTCCTACAATGAGCAGTTCTTC.